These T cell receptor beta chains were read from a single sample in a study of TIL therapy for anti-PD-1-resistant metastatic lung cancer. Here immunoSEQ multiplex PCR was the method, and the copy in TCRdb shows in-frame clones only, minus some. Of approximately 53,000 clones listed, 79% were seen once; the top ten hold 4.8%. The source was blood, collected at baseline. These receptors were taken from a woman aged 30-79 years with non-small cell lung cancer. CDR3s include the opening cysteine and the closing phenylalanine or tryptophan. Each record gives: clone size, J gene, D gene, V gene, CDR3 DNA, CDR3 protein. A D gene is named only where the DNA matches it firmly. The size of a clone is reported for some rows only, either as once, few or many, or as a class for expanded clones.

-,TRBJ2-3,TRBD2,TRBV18,TGTGCCAGCTCAGCGACTAGCGGGAGCACAGATACGCAGTATTTT,CASSATSGSTDTQYF
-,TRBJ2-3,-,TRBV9,TGTGCCAGCAGCGTTCGCGGGGCTGAAACAGATACGCAGTATTTT,CASSVRGAETDTQYF
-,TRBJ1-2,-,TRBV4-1,TGCGCCAGCAGCCAAGTAGGGGTTTCCTATGGCTACACCTTC,CASSQVGVSYGYTF
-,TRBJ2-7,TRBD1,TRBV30,TGTGCCTGGAACATAGGGACAGACCGGTACGAGCAGTACTTC,CAWNIGTDRYEQYF
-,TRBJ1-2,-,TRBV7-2,TGTGCCAGCAGCTTGTTGACGGTTCCCTTTAACTATGGCTACACCTTC,CASSLLTVPFNYGYTF
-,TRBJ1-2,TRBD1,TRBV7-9,TGTGCCAGCAGCTTAGCGGGGGACAGACTTTATGGCTACACCTTC,CASSLAGDRLYGYTF
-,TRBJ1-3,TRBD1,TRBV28,TGTGCCAGCAGTCCGGGACAGGACTCTGGAAACACCATATATTTT,CASSPGQDSGNTIYF
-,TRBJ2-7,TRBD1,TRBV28,TGTGCCAGCAGTTCGGGGACAGCCTCCTGGGAGCAGTACTTC,CASSSGTASWEQYF
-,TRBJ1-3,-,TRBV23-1,TGCGCCACCCTTTGGTGTGGAAACACCATATATTTT,CATLWCGNTIYF
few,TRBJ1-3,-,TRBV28,TGTGCCAGCAGTTTACGGTTCGGGGACACCATATATTTT,CASSLRFGDTIYF
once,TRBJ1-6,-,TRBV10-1,TGCGCCAGCAGTGGGGGTCGGGGCAATTCACCCCTCCACTTT,CASSGGRGNSPLHF
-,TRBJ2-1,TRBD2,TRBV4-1,TGCGCCAGCAGCCAAGATCTAGCGGGGGCCGTTTGGGGGAATGAGCAGTTCTTC,CASSQDLAGAVWGNEQFF
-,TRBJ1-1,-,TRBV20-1,TGCAGTGCCTCTCAGAGGACTGAAGCTTTCTTT,CSASQRTEAFF
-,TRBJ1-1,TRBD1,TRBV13,TGTGCCAGCAGCCCGATAGACAGGGCCACTGAAGCTTTCTTT,CASSPIDRATEAFF
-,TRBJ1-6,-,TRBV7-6,TGTGCCAGCAGCTTAGCGACCTGGGACGCTTCACCCCTCCACTTT,CASSLATWDASPLHF
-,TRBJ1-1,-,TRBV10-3,TGTGCCATCGGCGAGTTGGACGGCGGGGGTGAAGCTTTCTTT,CAIGELDGGGEAFF
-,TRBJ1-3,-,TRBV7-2,TGTGCCAGCAGCGGCGGACAGACTCGAGCTGGAAACACCATATATTTT,CASSGGQTRAGNTIYF
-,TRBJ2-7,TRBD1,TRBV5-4,TGTGCCAGCAGTCCGCCGGGACAGGGGTCCTACGAGCAGTACTTC,CASSPPGQGSYEQYF
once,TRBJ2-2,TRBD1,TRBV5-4,TGTGCCAGCAGCTCTTCGGCGGGGACAGGGCTCACCGGGGAGCTGTTTTTT,CASSSSAGTGLTGELFF
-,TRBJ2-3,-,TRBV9,TGTGCCAGCAGCGAGAGGGGGGGCTCTGGCACAGATACGCAGTATTTT,CASSERGGSGTDTQYF
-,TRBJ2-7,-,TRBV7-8,TGTGCCAGCAGCTTAATGGGGGCCGGCTCCTACGAGCAGTACTTC,CASSLMGAGSYEQYF
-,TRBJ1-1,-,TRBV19,TGTGCCAGTAGTGTCGCCAGGGGTATGAACACTGAAGCTTTCTTT,CASSVARGMNTEAFF
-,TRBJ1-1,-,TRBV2,TGTGCCAGCAACGGACAGACCAGACGGCGAGCTTTCTTT,CASNGQTRRRAFF
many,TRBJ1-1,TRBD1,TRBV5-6,TGTGCCAGCAGCAGGGGACAGGTAGCTACTGAAGCTTTCTTT,CASSRGQVATEAFF
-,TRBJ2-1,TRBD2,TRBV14,TGTGCCAGCAGCCCTTTAGCGGGGTCCTACAATGAGCAGTTCTTC,CASSPLAGSYNEQFF
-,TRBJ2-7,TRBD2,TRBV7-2,TGTGCCAGCAGCCCAGGACTAGCGGGAGTAGGATTGGGGTACGAGCAGTACTTC,CASSPGLAGVGLGYEQYF
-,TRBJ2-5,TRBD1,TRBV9,TGTGCCAGCAGCGTGATAGGGGGCCCCCAAGAGACCCAGTACTTC,CASSVIGGPQETQYF
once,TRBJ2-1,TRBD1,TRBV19,TGTGCCACCTCTCGCGGGACAGGGTCCTACAATGAGCAGTTCTTC,CATSRGTGSYNEQFF
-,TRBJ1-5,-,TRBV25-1,TGTGCCAGCAGTGAACCCGGGACGGACCAGCCCCAGCATTTT,CASSEPGTDQPQHF
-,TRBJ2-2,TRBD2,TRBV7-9,TGTGCCAGCAGCTTAGCTAGCGGGAGGGCCACCGGGGAGCTGTTTTTT,CASSLASGRATGELFF
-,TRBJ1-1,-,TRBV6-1,TGTGCCAGCAGTCCTCTAGGGACCGAAGCTTTCTTT,CASSPLGTEAFF
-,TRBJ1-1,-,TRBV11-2,TGTGCCAGCAGCTTATTTGAGAACACTGAAGCTTTCTTT,CASSLFENTEAFF
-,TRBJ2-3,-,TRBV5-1,TGCGCCAGCAGCCCCCTAGGGCGTTCGGGCACAGATACGCAGTATTTT,CASSPLGRSGTDTQYF
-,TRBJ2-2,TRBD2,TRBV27,TGTGCCAGCAACAGACTAGCGGGAGGGCCGCTGGGCACCGGGGAGCTGTTTTTT,CASNRLAGGPLGTGELFF
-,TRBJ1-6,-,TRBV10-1,TGCGCCAGCAGTGTGGGAGATGGGAATTCACCCCTCCACTTT,CASSVGDGNSPLHF
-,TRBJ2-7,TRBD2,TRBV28,TGTGCCAGCAGACTTAGCGGGGCGACTTACGAGCAGTACTTC,CASRLSGATYEQYF
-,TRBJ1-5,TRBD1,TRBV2,TGTGCCAGCAAACTACAGGGGACAGGGCCGGGGCAGCCCCAGCATTTT,CASKLQGTGPGQPQHF
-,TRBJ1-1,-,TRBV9,TGTGCCAGTTCAGGGGTAGTCGACACTGAAGCTTTCTTT,CASSGVVDTEAFF
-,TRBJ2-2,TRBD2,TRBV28,TGTGCCAGCAGGGGTAGCGGGTCGGTCGGGGAGCTGTTTTTT,CASRGSGSVGELFF
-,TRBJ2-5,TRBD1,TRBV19,TGTGCCAGTAGTATTAGACGGCGGGACAGGGAGACCCAGTACTTC,CASSIRRRDRETQYF
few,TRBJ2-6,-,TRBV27,TGTGCCAGCCGTACCTCTGGGGCCAACGTCCTGACTTTC,CASRTSGANVLTF
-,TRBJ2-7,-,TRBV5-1,TGCGCCAGCAGCTTGGACCTCTACGAGCAGTACTTC,CASSLDLYEQYF
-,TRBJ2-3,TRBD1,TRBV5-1,TGCGCCAGCAGATCAATGACAGGGTACGGAGATACGCAGTATTTT,CASRSMTGYGDTQYF
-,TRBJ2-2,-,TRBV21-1,TGTGCCAGCGTCAGCCAGCAGCAAAGGTGTCACGAGGCCGGGGAGCTGTTTTTT,CASVSQQQRCHEAGELFF
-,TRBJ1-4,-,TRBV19,TGTGCCAGTTCCCTGGGGGGGACTAATGAAAAACTGTTTTTT,CASSLGGTNEKLFF
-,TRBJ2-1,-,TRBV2,TGTGCCTCCAGGGGGACTTCCCTCTACAATGAGCAGTTCTTC,CASRGTSLYNEQFF
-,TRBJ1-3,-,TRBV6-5,TGTGCCAGCAGCAAGGCGGTCGAAGGAAACACCATATATTTT,CASSKAVEGNTIYF
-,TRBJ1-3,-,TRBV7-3,TGTGCCAGCAGCTTAGTGGCAGGGAGCTCTGGAAACACCATATATTTT,CASSLVAGSSGNTIYF
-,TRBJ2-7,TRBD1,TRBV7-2,TGTGCCAGCAGCACGGGACAGGGTCCCTACGAGCAGTACTTC,CASSTGQGPYEQYF
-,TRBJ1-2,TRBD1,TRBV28,TGTGCCAGCAGTCCCCGAGGAGGGGGCGCGCCAGGCTACACCTTC,CASSPRGGGAPGYTF
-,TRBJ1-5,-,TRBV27,TGTGCCACCAGCGACGGGGGGCGCGCTCAGCCCCAGCATTTT,CATSDGGRAQPQHF
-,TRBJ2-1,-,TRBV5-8,TGTGCCAGCAGCTTGCGGGTGGCGGGAAGGCGACAGTTCTTC,CASSLRVAGRRQFF
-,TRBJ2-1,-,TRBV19,TGTGCCAGTAGTTTATCAGTCCCCTACAATGAGCAGTTCTTC,CASSLSVPYNEQFF
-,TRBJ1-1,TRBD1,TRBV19,TGTGCCAGTAGTTGGCCCGGACAGGTAAACACTGAAGCTTTCTTT,CASSWPGQVNTEAFF
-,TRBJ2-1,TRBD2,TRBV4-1,TGCGCCAGCAGCCATACTTCGACTAGCGGAAACCTTAATGAGCAGTTCTTC,CASSHTSTSGNLNEQFF
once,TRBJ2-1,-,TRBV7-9,TGTGCCAGCAGCCCCCCTGACAGCACTAGCTCCTACAATGAGCAGTTCTTC,CASSPPDSTSSYNEQFF
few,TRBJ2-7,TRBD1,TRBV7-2,TGTGCCAGCAGCTTAGGGACAGGACTGTCCTACGAGCAGTACTTC,CASSLGTGLSYEQYF
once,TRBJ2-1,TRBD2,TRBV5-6,TGTGCCAGCAGCTTAGGCGGGGGGGCCTACAATGAGCAGTTCTTC,CASSLGGGAYNEQFF
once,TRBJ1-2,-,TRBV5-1,TGCGCCAGCAGCGCTGGGCAGGGGTACTATGGCTACACCTTC,CASSAGQGYYGYTF